This T cell receptor beta chain was sequenced during a study of cytomegalovirus exposure and HLA in healthy donors. Primers included in the PCR were 60 Vbeta and 13 Jbeta primers. Here immunoSEQ multiplex PCR was the method, and the copy in TCRdb shows in-frame clones only, minus some. The sample contains over 200,000 clones, roughly 79% of which appear only once. Losses at the gene ends were 2 bases for V and 4 bases for J; bases not matched to a gene: 5. Germline V gene sequence: CDR1 MNHEY, CDR2 SVGAGI. The CDR3 covers 15 residues. Study conclusions and caveats: Cytomegalovirus association was listed for 150 or so TCR beta chains. Owing to their indistinguishability, certain V segments, notably TRBV6-2 and TRBV6-3, were excluded. A missense variant in DCLRE1C was later tied to TCR beta V- and J-gene trimming.

Concerning this clone itself: Antigen unknown.

The sequence derives from a male donor in good health and CMV-seronegative. The gene calls are TRBV6-5 and TRBJ1-1, with TRBD1 matching over 9 bases. Sequences were obtained from PBMCs. This CDR3 is CASSYVPTGGTEAFF. In DNA form, the CDR3 reads TGTGCCAGCAGTTACGTTCCGACAGGGGGCACTGAAGCTTTCTTT.